The 19 T cell receptor beta chains presented below share a single source sample, sequenced in a study of blood T cell repertoires in COVID-19. Measured with immunoSEQ multiplex PCR; TCRdb has only the in-frame clones, and not every one. The sample lists approximately 230,000 clones; roughly 80% were seen once. The material sequenced was peripheral blood. These receptors originate from a woman aged 40-49 years with active or convalescent COVID-19.

As for this clone: The same CDR3 also results from other DNA sequences found in this sample. V and J are TRBV30 and TRBJ1-5; 10 nucleotides match TRBD1. CDR3 length: 13 amino acids. J lost 4 bases, V lost 5 bases, and 2 bases had no gene match. CDR1 and CDR2 (germline): GTSNPN, SVGIG (reference sequence). CDR3 loop: CAWGQGGNQPQHF. The CDR3 coding sequence is TGTGCCTGGGGACAGGGGGGTAATCAGCCCCAGCATTTT. Together with reference TRBV30 and TRBJ1-5, the CDR3 gives the full variable domain: SQTIHQWPATLVQPVGSPLSLECTVEGTSNPNLYWYRQAAGRGLQLLFYSVGIGQISSEVPQNLSASRPQDRQFILSSKKLLLSDSGFYLCAWGQGGNQPQHFGDGTRLSIL.

The gene calls are TRBV5-6 and TRBJ1-5; no firm D call. CDR3 length: 14 residues. The V end lost 1 base, the J end lost 9 bases, and 14 bases lay between the germline ends. CDR1 SGHDT and CDR2 YYEEEE come from the germline V gene. The CDR3 sequence: CASSLRSGLGPQHF. CDR3 coding DNA: TGTGCCAGCAGCTTGCGCAGCGGCTTGGGGCCCCAGCATTTT. Filled out from reference TRBV5-6 and TRBJ1-5, the complete variable domain reads DAGVTQSPTHLIKTRGQQVTLRCSPKSGHDTVSWYQQALGQGPQFIFQYYEEEERQRGNFPDRFSGHQFPNYSSELNVNALLLGDSALYLCASSLRSGLGPQHFGDGTRLSIL.

V usage is TRBV19 and J usage is TRBJ2-3; 11 nucleotides line up with TRBD2. The CDR3 spans 16 residues. Germline loops: CDR1 LNHDA, CDR2 SQIVND (reference sequence). The junction had 5 bases not matched to a gene; V was cut back by 4 bases and J by 2 bases. The CDR3 DNA is TGTGCCAGTAGTAACCCGACTAGCGGGGACACAGATACGCAGTATTTT. It is translated as CASSNPTSGDTDTQYF.

The count of this clone is one. The chain is built from TRBV12-3 or TRBV12-4 and TRBJ1-1; D uncertain. The CDR3 runs 13 residues. V lost 6 bases and J 6 bases, leaving 14 bases between the germline ends. CDR3 nucleotides: TGTGCCAGCAGGTACGGGGAGCAGGCTGAAGCTTTCTTT. It yields the protein CASRYGEQAEAFF.

The rearrangement uses TRBV6-2 or TRBV6-3 and TRBJ1-2; D is perhaps TRBD1 (6 bases). Germline CDR1 and CDR2: MNHEY and SVGEGT. The germline V and J ends were trimmed by 6 bases and 4 bases, with 9 bases remaining between them. The CDR3 is made up of 12 amino acids. The CDR3 is CASSGQSYGYTF. The CDR3 DNA reads TGTGCCAGCAGCGGACAGAGCTATGGCTACACCTTC.

The rearrangement uses TRBV30 and TRBJ1-1, with D possibly TRBD1 on 5 matching bases. V shed 2 bases and J shed 5 bases, with 15 bases lying between them. Per germline, CDR1 GTSNPN and CDR2 SVGIG (reference sequence). The CDR3 contains 14 residues. The CDR3 is CAWSSGFGGTEAFF. The CDR3 DNA reads TGTGCCTGGAGTTCAGGGTTCGGTGGTACTGAAGCTTTCTTT.

This chain joins TRBV3-1 (or the pseudogene TRBV3-2) and TRBJ1-4; the D gene is possibly TRBD1 (5 bases). This CDR3 region has 13 residues. Germline-derived CDR1 and CDR2 are LGHDT and YNNKEL (reference sequence). With 4 bases removed from V and 4 bases from J, the gap between germline ends came to 7 bases. CDR3 region: CASSPTVNEKLFF. In DNA form, the CDR3 reads TGTGCCAGCAGCCCGACAGTTAATGAAAAACTGTTTTTT.

This clone was detected a few times. The V gene is TRBV10-2, the J gene TRBJ2-7; 7 bases line up with TRBD1. The CDR3 spans 14 residues. The germline gives CDR1 WSHSY, CDR2 SAAADI. J gave up 1 base and V 6 bases, and 6 bases lay outside the gene matches. CDR3: CASRGTDRSYEQYV. The DNA for the CDR3 is TGCGCCAGCAGGGGGACAGATCGATCCTACGAGCAGTACGTC.

This chain connects TRBV7-8 to TRBJ2-7; D is possibly TRBD1 (5 bases). CDR1 is SGHVS, CDR2 FQNEAQ, per germline. The V and J ends lost 3 bases and 4 bases respectively, with 7 bases between them. The CDR3 loop spans 12 amino acids. The CDR3 DNA is TGTGCCAGCAGCTTTAAGGGGTACGAGCAGTACGTC. Translating it yields CASSFKGYEQYV.

This clone was recorded a few times. This chain links TRBV7-2 with TRBJ2-5; 9 bases agree with TRBD2. This CDR3 contains 17 residues. J was trimmed by 5 bases and V by 1 base; bases with no gene match: 11. Germline CDR1 is SGHTA and CDR2 is FQGNSA. CDR3 in amino acids: CASSLVAGGPDTETQYF. Written as DNA, the CDR3 is TGTGCCAGCAGCTTAGTCGCGGGGGGGCCCGATACTGAGACCCAGTACTTC.

V and J are TRBV7-9 and TRBJ2-5; no firm D call. The CDR3 extends over 13 amino acids. V lost 1 base to trimming and J lost 3 bases, with 6 bases between them. Looked up from germline, CDR1 is SEHNR and CDR2 is FQNEAQ (reference sequence). The CDR3 nucleotides read TGTGCCAGCAGCTTAGGAGGTAAAGAGACCCAGTACTTC. This codes for CASSLGGKETQYF.

This chain connects TRBV28 to TRBJ2-2; D ambiguous. CDR1 and CDR2 from the germline V gene are MDHEN and SYDVKM. The CDR3 covers 13 residues. The V end was cut by 5 bases, the J end by 4 bases, with 8 bases between. CDR3 sequence reads: CASSNLGTGELFF. DNA for the CDR3: TGTGCCAGCAGTAACCTAGGCACCGGGGAGCTGTTTTTT.

The chain uses TRBV6-4 and TRBJ1-5; 10 bases agree with TRBD1. V trimming: 6 bases; J trimming: 4 bases; junction bases outside the gene matches: 3. This CDR3 spans 14 amino acids. CDR1 is MRHNA and CDR2 is SNTAGT in the germline V gene. CDR3 sequence reads: CASRDRGMNQPQHF. The CDR3 nucleotides are TGTGCCAGCAGGGACAGGGGGATGAATCAGCCCCAGCATTTT.

CDR3 sequence: CASSFYLDQGAHYTF. As DNA, the CDR3 is TGCGCCAGCAGCTTTTACTTAGACCAGGGGGCTCACTACACCTTC. V gene TRBV5-1 combines with J gene TRBJ1-2; 8 bases agree with TRBD1. The length of the CDR3 is 15 residues. With 2 bases clipped from V and 10 bases from J, the junction kept 13 bases outside the gene matches. The V gene's germline CDR1 is SGHRS and CDR2 YFSETQ.

The chain is built from TRBV11-2 and TRBJ2-4, with 8 positions matching TRBD1. After removal of 5 bases from V and 10 bases from J, the junction contained 13 bases not matched to a gene. There are 15 residues in the CDR3. Germline V gene sequence: CDR1 SGHAT, CDR2 FQNNGV. Here the CDR3 reads CASSAQQGVGSIQYF. The CDR3 DNA reads TGTGCCAGCAGCGCCCAACAGGGGGTGGGCAGTATTCAGTACTTC.

V usage is TRBV7-9 and J usage is TRBJ1-3, with 9 bases identical to TRBD1. Germline V gene lookup returns CDR1 SEHNR and CDR2 FQNEAQ (reference sequence). The trim removed 3 bases at V and 3 bases at J, leaving 9 bases unmatched. The CDR3 totals 17 residues. The CDR3 is CASSFLTGGGYGNTIYF. As DNA, the CDR3 is TGTGCCAGCAGCTTTTTGACAGGGGGAGGCTATGGAAACACCATATATTTT.

CDR3 region: CASSLDGGPAGYTF. The DNA of the CDR3 is TGTGCCAGCAGTTTAGACGGCGGTCCGGCCGGCTACACCTTC. The chain joins TRBV28 to TRBJ1-2; D is undetermined. The CDR3 is 14 amino acids. V gave up 2 bases and J gave up 8 bases, with 15 bases separating them. Per the germline V gene, CDR1 is MDHEN and CDR2 is SYDVKM.

The chain carries TRBV19 and TRBJ1-1, with a tentative D call TRBD1 (5 bases). Germline CDR1 LNHDA, CDR2 SQIVND (reference sequence). The germline V and J ends were trimmed by 6 bases and 3 bases, with 14 bases remaining between them. The CDR3 is 14 residues long. CDR3 loop: CASRTQGLDTEAFF. In DNA, the CDR3 is TGTGCCAGTAGGACCCAGGGCCTGGACACTGAAGCTTTCTTT.

The chain recombines TRBV12-5 with TRBJ2-1; 8 bases are a match to TRBD2. V was pared by 8 bases and J by 0 bases, with 0 bases of the junction left unmatched. Germline V gene lookup returns CDR1 LGHNT and CDR2 FRNRAP. The CDR3 loop spans 13 amino acids. For the CDR3, the DNA is TGTGCTAGTAGCGGGAGCTCCTACAATGAGCAGTTCTTC. This codes for CASSGSSYNEQFF.